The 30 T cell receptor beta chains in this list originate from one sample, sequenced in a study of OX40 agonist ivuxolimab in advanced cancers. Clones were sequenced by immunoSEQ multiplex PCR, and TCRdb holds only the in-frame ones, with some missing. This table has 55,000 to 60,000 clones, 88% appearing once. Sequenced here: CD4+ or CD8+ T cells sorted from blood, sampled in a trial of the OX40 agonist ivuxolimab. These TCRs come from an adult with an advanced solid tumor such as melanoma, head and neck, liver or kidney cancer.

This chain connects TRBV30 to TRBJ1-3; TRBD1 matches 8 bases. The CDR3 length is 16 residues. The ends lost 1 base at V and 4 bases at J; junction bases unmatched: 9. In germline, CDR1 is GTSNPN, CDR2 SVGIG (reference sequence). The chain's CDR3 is CAWSGGTGATGNTIYF. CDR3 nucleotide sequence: TGTGCCTGGAGTGGCGGGACAGGCGCGACGGGAAACACCATATATTTT.

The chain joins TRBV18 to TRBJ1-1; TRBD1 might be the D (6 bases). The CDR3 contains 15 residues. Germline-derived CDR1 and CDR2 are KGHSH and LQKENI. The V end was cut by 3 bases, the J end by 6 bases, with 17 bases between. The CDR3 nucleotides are TGTGCCAGCTCACCTAGACAGGACGGGATCGCTGAAGCTTTCTTT. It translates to CASSPRQDGIAEAFF.

The CDR3 DNA reads as TGTGCCAGCAGTGAACGTCTAGCGGGAGGGCCCCAGCAGTTCTTC. It encodes CASSERLAGGPQQFF. The chain employs TRBV2 and TRBJ2-1; 12 bases fit TRBD2. The CDR3 spans 15 residues. After removal of 2 bases from V and 11 bases from J, the junction contained 7 bases not matched to a gene. CDR1 and CDR2 (germline): SNHLY, FYNNEI.

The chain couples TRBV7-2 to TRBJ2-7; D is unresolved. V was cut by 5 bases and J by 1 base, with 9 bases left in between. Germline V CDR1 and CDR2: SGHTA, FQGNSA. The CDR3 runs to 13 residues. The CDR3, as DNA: TGTGCCAGCAGCCCGTCCAGGTCCTACGAGCAGTACTTC. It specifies CASSPSRSYEQYF.

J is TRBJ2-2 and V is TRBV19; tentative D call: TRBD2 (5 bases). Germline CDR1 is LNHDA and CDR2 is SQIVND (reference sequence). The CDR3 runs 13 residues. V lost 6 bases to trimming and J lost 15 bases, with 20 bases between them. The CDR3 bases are TGTGCCAGTAGGACGGACCGGGGAAGGGATGTGTTTTTT. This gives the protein CASRTDRGRDVFF.

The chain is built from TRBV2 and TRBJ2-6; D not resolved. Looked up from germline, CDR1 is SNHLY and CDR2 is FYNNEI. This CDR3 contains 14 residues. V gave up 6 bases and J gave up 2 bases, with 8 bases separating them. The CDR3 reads CASRTTPGANVLTF. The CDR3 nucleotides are TGTGCCAGCAGGACGACACCTGGGGCCAACGTCCTGACTTTC. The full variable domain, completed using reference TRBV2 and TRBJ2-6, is EPEVTQTPSHQVTQMGQEVILRCVPISNHLYFYWYRQILGQKVEFLVSFYNNEISEKSEIFDDQFSVERPDGSNFTLKIRSTKLEDSAMYFCASRTTPGANVLTFGAGSRLTVL.

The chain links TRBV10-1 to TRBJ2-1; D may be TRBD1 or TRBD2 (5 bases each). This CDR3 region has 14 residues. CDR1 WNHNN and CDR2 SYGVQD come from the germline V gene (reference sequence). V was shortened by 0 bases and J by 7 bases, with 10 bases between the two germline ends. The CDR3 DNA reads TGCGCCAGCAGTGAGTCGGGGGTCTTAAATGAGCAGTTCTTC. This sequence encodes CASSESGVLNEQFF.

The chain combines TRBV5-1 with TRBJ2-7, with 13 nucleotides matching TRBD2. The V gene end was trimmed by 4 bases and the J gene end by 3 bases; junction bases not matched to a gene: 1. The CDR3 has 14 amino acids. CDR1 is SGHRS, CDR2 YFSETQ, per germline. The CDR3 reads CASSRLAGGYEQYF. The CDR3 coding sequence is TGCGCCAGCAGCCGACTAGCGGGAGGCTACGAGCAGTACTTC.

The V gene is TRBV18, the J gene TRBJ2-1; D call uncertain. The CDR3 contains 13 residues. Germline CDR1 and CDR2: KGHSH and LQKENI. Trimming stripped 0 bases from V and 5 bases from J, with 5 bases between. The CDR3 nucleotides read TGTGCCAGCTCACCACCGGGCCACAATGAGCAGTTCTTC. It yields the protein CASSPPGHNEQFF.

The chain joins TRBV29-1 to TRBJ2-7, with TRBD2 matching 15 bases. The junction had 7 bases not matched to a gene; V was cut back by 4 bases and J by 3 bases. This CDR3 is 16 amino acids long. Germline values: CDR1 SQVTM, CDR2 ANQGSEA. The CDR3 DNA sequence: TGCAGCGTTGCCGGGACTAGCGGGAGGACCAACTACGAGCAGTACTTC. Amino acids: CSVAGTSGRTNYEQYF.

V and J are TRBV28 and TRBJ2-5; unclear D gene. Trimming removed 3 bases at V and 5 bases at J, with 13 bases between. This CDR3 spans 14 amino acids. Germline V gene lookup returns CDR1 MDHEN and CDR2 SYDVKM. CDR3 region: CASSLSQRRETQYF. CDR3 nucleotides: TGTGCCAGCAGTTTGAGCCAGAGGCGGGAGACCCAGTACTTC.

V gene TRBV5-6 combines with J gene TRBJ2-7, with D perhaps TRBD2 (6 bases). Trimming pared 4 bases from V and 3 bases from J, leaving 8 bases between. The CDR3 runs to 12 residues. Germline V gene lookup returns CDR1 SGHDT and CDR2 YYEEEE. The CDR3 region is CASSRGYYEQYF. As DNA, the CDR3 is TGTGCCAGCAGCCGGGGGTACTACGAGCAGTACTTC. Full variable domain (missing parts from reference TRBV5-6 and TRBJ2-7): DAGVTQSPTHLIKTRGQQVTLRCSPKSGHDTVSWYQQALGQGPQFIFQYYEEEERQRGNFPDRFSGHQFPNYSSELNVNALLLGDSALYLCASSRGYYEQYFGPGTRLTVT.

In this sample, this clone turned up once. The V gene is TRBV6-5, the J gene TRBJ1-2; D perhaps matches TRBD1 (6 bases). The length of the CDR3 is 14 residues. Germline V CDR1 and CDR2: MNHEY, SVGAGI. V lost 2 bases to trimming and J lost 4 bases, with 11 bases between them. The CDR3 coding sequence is TGTGCCAGCAGTTACAGTGCAGGGGCCTATGGCTACACCTTC. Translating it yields CASSYSAGAYGYTF.

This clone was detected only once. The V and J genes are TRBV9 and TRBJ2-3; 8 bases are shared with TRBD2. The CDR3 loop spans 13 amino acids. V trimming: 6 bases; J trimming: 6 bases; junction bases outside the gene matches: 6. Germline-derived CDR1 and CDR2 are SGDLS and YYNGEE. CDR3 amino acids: CASTLPGGDTQYF. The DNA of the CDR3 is TGTGCCAGCACCCTCCCGGGGGGGGATACGCAGTATTTT.

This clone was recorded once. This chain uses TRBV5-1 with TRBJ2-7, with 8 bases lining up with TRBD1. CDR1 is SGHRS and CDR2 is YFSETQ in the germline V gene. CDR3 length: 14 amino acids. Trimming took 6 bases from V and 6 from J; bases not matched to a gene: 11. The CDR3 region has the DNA TGCGCCAGCACCCCGGACGGACAGGGCGGCGAGCAGTACTTC. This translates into CASTPDGQGGEQYF.

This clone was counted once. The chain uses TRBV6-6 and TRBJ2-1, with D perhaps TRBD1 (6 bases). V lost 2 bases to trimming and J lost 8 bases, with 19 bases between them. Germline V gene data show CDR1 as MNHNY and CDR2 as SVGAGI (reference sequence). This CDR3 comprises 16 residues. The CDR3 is CASSYPQLHSGDEQFF. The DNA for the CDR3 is TGTGCCAGCAGTTACCCCCAACTGCACTCAGGGGATGAGCAGTTCTTC.

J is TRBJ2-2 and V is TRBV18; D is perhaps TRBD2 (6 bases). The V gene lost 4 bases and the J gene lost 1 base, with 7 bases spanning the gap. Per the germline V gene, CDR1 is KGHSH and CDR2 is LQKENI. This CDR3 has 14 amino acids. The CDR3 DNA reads TGTGCCAGCTCACTGACTAGGAACACCGGGGAGCTGTTTTTT. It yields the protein CASSLTRNTGELFF.

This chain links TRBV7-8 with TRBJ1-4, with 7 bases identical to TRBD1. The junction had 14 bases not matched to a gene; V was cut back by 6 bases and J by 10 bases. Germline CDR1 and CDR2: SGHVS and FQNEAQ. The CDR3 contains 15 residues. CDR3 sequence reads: CASREQGQQGGKLFF. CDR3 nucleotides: TGTGCCAGCAGAGAACAGGGGCAACAAGGGGGAAAACTGTTTTTT.

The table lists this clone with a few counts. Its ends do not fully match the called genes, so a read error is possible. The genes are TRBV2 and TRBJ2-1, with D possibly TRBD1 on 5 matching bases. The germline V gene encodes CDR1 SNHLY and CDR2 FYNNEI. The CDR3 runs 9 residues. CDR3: CASRPEGVF. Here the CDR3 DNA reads TGTGCCAGCAGACCCGAAGGGGTCTTC.

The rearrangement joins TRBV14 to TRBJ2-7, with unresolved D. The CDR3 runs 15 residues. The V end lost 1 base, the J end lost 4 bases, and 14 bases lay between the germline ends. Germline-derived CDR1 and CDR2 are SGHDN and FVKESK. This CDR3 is CASSQGFHGPYEQYF. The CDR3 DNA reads TGTGCCAGCAGCCAAGGGTTCCACGGACCATACGAGCAGTACTTC.

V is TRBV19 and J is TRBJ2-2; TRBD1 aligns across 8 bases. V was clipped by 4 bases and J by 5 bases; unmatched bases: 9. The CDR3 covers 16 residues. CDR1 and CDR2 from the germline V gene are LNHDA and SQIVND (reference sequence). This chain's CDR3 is CASSNRDRKPTGELFF. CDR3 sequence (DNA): TGTGCCAGTAGTAACCGGGACAGGAAACCTACCGGGGAGCTGTTTTTT. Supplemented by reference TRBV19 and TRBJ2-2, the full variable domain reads DGGITQSPKYLFRKEGQNVTLSCEQNLNHDAMYWYRQDPGQGLRLIYYSQIVNDFQKGDIAEGYSVSREKKESFPLTVTSAQKNPTAFYLCASSNRDRKPTGELFFGEGSRLTVL.

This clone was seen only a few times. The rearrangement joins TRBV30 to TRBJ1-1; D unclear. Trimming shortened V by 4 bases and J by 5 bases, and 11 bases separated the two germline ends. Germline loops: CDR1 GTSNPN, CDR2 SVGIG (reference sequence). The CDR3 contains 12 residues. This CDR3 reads CAWKRFGTEAFF. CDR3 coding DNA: TGTGCCTGGAAGCGGTTCGGAACTGAAGCTTTCTTT.

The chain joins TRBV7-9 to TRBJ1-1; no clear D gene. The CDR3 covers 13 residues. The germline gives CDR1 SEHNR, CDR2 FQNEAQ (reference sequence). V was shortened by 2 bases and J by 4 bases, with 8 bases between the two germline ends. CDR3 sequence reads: CASSLFPGTEAFF. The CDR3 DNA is TGTGCCAGCAGCTTATTTCCAGGCACTGAAGCTTTCTTT.

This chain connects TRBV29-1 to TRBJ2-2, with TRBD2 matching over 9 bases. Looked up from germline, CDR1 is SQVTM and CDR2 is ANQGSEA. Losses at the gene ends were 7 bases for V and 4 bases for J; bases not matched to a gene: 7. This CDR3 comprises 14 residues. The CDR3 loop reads CSAIAGVSTGELFF. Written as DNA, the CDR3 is TGCAGCGCGATAGCGGGAGTCTCCACCGGGGAGCTGTTTTTT.

CDR3 sequence (DNA): TGTGCCAGCAGCTCCAAGCGGGAGTGGAGGGCCGGGGAGCTGTTTTTT. It encodes CASSSKREWRAGELFF. This chain links TRBV7-2 with TRBJ2-2; 8 bases align to TRBD2. CDR1 and CDR2 from the germline V gene are SGHTA and FQGNSA. The CDR3 runs 16 residues. The J segment lost 6 bases and the V segment lost 4 bases, leaving 10 bases of the junction unmatched.

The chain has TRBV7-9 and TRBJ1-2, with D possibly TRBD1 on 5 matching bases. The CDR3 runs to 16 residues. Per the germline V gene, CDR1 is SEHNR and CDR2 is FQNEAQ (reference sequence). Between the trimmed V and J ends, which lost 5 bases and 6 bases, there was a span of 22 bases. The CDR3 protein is CASSPRGGVASNGYTF. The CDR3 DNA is TGTGCCAGCAGCCCGAGGGGAGGGGTCGCCTCCAATGGCTACACCTTC.

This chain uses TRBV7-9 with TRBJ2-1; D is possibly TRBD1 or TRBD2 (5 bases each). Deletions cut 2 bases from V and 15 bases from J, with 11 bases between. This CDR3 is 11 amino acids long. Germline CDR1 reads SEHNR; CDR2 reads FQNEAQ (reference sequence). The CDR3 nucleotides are TGTGCCAGCAGCTTATCCGGGGACCTGTTCTTC. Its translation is CASSLSGDLFF.

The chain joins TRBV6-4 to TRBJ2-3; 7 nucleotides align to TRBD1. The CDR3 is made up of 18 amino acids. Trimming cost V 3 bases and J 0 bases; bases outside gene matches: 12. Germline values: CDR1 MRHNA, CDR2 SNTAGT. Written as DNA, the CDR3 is TGTGCCAGCAGTGAAGAAGGGACAGACCAAGCTAGCACAGATACGCAGTATTTT. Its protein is CASSEEGTDQASTDTQYF.

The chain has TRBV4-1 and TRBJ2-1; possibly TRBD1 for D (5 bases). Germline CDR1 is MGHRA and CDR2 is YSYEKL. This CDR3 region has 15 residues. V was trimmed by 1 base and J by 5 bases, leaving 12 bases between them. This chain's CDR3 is CASSQVSAGNNEQFF. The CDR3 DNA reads TGCGCCAGCAGCCAAGTATCGGCAGGGAACAATGAGCAGTTCTTC.

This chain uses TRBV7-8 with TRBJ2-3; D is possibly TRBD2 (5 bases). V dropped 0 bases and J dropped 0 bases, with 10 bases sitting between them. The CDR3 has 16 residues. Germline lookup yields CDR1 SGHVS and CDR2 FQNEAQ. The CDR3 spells CASSLAERLSTDTQYF. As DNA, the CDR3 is TGTGCCAGCAGCTTAGCTGAGCGGTTGAGCACAGATACGCAGTATTTT.